This entry is about one T cell receptor beta chain. This sample is part of a study of blood T cell repertoires in COVID-19. The CDR3 is 13 residues long. V lost 5 bases and J lost 0, with 7 bases in between. Germline CDR1 and CDR2: SGHVS and FQNEAQ. Profiled with immunoSEQ multiplex PCR; TCRdb holds only in-frame clones, not every one. The top ten hold 2.5% to 3.5% of the sample, which has around 250,000 clones, more than 80% seen once. Sequencing was performed on peripheral blood. This clonotype originated in a woman under 40 with active or convalescent COVID-19. The rearrangement uses TRBV7-8 and TRBJ1-1; a weak D match, TRBD1 (6 bases). The CDR3 nucleotides read TGTGCCAGCAGCACAGGGTTGAACACTGAAGCTTTCTTT. This sequence encodes CASSTGLNTEAFF.